What follows are 8 T cell receptor beta chains derived from one specimen sequenced in a study of T-cell reconstitution after alpha-beta-depleted transplantation in children. Unique molecular identifiers tagged the TCRbeta library. A single record per CDR3 protein comes from TCRdb applying MiXCR to the PCR reads. The sample records hundreds of thousands of distinct CDR3 sequences, over 10% being singletons. The sequenced sample was PBMCs, obtained before TCRalphabeta/CD19-depleted stem cell transplant. These receptors were collected from a girl aged 2-10 years with congenital amegakaryocytic thrombocytopenia, due to receive a stem cell transplant.

This clonotype was found a few times. The V gene is TRBV20-1, the J gene TRBJ2-3, with 11 positions matching TRBD2. In germline, CDR1 is DFQATT, CDR2 SNEGSKA (reference sequence). The CDR3 is 17 residues long. Trimming at V came to 3 bases and at J to 5 bases, leaving 13 bases not matched to a gene. CDR3 in DNA: TGCAGTGCTAGTTTTAGCGGGAGGGGTTCGGTTGGAGATACGCAGTATTTT. Its translation is CSASFSGRGSVGDTQYF.

This clonotype was counted at least ten times. The rearrangement links TRBV12-3 or TRBV12-4 to TRBJ1-5; D unresolved. This CDR3 is built from 14 residues. Deletions cut 0 bases from V and 9 bases from J, with 12 bases between. The CDR3 nucleotides are TGTGCCAGCAGTTTAGCCGGGAACGGGCGGCCCCAGCATTTT. It yields the protein CASSLAGNGRPQHF.

This clonotype was seen many times. V usage is TRBV20-1 and J usage is TRBJ1-4; 7 nucleotides match TRBD1. Germline V gene lookup returns CDR1 DFQATT and CDR2 SNEGSKA (reference sequence). V lost 3 bases to trimming and J lost 5 bases; unmatched junction nucleotides: 6. There are 14 residues in the CDR3. CDR3 sequence (DNA): TGCAGTGCTAGGGAGGGACAGCGGAATGAAAAACTGTTTTTT. As protein: CSAREGQRNEKLFF.

This chain uses TRBV7-9 with TRBJ2-5; D gene uncertain. CDR3 length equals 17 residues. Trimming took off 5 bases at V and 2 bases at J, with 21 bases between the two ends. Germline V gives CDR1 SEHNR, CDR2 FQNEAQ (reference sequence). Here the CDR3 reads CASSQGRTDLIQETQYF. The CDR3 coding sequence is TGTGCCAGCAGCCAAGGACGGACGGACCTGATTCAAGAGACCCAGTACTTC.

The chain joins TRBV9 to TRBJ2-2; tentatively, D is TRBD1 (6 bases). CDR3 length equals 17 residues. Trimming removed 4 bases at V and 4 bases at J, with 20 bases between. Germline V lookup: CDR1 SGDLS, CDR2 YYNGEE. The CDR3 DNA reads as TGTGCCAGCAGCCCACGACAAACCAGGGGAAGCACCGGGGAGCTGTTTTTT. Its translation is CASSPRQTRGSTGELFF.

This clonotype has at least ten counts. The chain uses TRBV20-1 and TRBJ1-1; D is unclear. There are 12 residues in the CDR3. The germline V and J ends were trimmed by 3 bases and 1 base, with 6 bases remaining between them. The germline V gene encodes CDR1 DFQATT and CDR2 SNEGSKA (reference sequence). The CDR3, as DNA: TGCAGTGCTAGTGGCGGGAACACTGAAGCTTTCTTT. Its protein is CSASGGNTEAFF.

This clonotype was observed many times. The J gene is TRBJ2-3, the V gene TRBV29-1, with 11 bases fitting TRBD2. This CDR3 contains 16 residues. The V and J ends lost 6 bases and 0 bases, in that order; junction bases with no gene match: 8. Per germline, CDR1 SQVTM and CDR2 ANQGSEA. As DNA, the CDR3 is TGCAGCGTGACTAGCGGGAAAACTTCTAGCACAGATACGCAGTATTTT. Its translation is CSVTSGKTSSTDTQYF.

The genes are TRBV7-2 and TRBJ1-6; TRBD1 is a possible D gene (6 bases). CDR3 length: 15 amino acids. Trimming took off 3 bases at V and 10 bases at J, with 16 bases between the two ends. Germline V gives CDR1 SGHTA, CDR2 FQGNSA. This CDR3 is CASSFDLGAGSPLHF. Written as DNA, the CDR3 is TGTGCCAGCAGCTTTGATCTGGGGGCAGGATCACCCCTCCACTTT.